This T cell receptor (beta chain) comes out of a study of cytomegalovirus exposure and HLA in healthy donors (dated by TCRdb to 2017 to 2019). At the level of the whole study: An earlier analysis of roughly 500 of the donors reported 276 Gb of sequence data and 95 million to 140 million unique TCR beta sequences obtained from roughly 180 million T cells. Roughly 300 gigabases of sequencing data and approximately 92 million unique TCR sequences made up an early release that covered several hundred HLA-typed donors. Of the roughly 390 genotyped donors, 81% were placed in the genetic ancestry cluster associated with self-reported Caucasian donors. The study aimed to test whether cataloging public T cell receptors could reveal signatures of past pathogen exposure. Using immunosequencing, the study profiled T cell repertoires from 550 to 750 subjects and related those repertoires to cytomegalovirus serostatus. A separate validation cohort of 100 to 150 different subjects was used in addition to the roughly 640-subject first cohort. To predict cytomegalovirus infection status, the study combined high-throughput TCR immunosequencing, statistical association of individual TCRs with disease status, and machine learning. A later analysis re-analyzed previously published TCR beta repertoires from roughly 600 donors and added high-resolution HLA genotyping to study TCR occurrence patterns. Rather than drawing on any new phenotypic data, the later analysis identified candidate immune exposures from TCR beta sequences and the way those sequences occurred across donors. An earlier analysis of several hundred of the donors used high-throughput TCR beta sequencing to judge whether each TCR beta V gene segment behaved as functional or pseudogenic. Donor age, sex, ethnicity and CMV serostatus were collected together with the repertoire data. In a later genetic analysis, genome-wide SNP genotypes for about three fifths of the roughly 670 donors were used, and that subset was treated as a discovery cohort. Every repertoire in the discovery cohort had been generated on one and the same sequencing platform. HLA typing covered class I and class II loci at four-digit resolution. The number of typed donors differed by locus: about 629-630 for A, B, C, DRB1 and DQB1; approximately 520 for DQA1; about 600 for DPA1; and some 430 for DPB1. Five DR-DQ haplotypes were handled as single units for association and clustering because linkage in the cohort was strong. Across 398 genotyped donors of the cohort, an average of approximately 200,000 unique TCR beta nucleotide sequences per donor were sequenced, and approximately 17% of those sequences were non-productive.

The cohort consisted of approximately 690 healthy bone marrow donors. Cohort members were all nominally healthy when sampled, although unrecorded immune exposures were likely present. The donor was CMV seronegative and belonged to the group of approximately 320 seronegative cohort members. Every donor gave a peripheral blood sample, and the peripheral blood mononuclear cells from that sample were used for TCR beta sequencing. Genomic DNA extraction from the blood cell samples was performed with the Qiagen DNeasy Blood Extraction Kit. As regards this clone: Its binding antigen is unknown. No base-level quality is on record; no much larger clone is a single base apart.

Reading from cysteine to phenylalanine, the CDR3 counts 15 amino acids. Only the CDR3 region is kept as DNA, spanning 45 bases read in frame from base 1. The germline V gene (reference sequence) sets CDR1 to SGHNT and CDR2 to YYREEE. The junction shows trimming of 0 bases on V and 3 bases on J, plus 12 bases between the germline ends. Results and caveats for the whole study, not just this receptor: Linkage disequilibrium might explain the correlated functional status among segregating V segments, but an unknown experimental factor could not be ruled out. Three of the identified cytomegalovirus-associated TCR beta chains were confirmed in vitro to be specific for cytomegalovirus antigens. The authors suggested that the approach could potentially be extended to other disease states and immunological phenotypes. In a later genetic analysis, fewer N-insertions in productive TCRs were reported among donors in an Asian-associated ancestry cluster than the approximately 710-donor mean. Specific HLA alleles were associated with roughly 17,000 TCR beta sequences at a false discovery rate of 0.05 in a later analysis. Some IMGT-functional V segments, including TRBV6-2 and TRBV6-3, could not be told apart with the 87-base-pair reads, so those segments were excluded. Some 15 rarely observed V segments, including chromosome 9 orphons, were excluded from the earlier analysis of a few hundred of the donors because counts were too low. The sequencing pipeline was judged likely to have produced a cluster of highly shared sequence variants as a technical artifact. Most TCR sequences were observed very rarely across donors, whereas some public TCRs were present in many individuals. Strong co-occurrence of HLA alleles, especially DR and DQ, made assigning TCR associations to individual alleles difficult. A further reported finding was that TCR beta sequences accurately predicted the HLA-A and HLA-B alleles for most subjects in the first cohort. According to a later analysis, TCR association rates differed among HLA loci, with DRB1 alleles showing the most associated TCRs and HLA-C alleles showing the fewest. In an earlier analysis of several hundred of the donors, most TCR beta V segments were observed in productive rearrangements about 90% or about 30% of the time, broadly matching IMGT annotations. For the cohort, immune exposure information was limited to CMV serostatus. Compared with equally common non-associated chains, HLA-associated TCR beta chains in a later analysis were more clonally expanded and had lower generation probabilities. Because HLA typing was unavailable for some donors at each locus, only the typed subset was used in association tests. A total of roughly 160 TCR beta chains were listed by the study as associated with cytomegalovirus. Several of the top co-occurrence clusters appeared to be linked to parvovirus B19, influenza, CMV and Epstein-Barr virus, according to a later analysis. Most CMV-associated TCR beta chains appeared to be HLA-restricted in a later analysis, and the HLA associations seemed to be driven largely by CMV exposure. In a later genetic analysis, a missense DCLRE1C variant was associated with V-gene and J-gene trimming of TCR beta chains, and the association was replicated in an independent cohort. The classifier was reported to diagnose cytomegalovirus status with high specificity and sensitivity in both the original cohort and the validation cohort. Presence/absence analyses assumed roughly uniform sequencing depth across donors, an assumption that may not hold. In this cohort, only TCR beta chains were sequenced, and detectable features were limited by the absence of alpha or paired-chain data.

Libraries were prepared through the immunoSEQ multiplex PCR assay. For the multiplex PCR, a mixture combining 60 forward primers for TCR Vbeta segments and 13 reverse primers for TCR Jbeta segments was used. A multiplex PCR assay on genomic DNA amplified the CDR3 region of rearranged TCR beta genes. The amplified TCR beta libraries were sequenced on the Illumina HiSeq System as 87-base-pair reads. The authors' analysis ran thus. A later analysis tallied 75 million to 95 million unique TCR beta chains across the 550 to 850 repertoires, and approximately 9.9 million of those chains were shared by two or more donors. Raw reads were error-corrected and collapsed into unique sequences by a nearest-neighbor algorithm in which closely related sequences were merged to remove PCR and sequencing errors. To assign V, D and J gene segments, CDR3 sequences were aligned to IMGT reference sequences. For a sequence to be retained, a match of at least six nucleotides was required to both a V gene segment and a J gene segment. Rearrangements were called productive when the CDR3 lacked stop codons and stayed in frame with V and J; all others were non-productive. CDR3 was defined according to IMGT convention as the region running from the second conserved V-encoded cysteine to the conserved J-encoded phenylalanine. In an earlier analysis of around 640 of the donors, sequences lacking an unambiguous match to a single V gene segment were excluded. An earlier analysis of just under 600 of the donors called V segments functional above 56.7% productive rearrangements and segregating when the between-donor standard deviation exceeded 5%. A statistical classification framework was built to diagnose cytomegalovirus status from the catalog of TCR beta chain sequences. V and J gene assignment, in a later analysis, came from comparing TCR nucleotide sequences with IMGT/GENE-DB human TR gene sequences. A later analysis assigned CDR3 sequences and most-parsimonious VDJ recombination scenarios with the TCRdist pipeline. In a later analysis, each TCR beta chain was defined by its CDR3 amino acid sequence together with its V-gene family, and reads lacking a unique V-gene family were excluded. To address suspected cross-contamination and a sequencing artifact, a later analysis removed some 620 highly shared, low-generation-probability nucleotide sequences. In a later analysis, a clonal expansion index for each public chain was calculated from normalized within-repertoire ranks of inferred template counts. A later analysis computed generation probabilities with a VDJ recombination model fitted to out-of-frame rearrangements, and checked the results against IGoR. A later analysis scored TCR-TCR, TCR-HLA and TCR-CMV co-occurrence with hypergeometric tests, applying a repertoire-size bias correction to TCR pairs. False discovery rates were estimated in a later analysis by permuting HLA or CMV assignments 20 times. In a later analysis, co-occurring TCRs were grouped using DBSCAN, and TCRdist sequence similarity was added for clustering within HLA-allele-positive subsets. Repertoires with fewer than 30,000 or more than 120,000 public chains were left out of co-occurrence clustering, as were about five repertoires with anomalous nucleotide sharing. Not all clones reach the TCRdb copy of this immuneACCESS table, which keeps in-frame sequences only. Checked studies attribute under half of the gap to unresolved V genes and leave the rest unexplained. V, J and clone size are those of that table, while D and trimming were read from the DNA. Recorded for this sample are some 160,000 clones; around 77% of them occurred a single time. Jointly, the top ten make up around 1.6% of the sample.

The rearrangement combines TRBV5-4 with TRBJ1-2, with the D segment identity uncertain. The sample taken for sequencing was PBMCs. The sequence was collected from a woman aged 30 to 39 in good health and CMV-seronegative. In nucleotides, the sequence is TGTGCCAGCAGCTTGGAACCCCTCACTTACTATGGCTACACCTTC. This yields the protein CASSLEPLTYYGYTF.